The entry that follows covers one T cell receptor beta chain sequence. Antigen unknown. The table came from immunoSEQ multiplex PCR; TCRdb's copy has only in-frame clones and leaves some out. Of about 30,000 clones in the sample, roughly nine tenths were seen once. V was cut by 4 bases and J by 6 bases, with 15 bases left in between. CDR3 size: 15 residues. From germline, CDR1 is LNHDA and CDR2 SQIVND (reference sequence). This specimen belongs to a study of T cell responses to AZD1222 COVID-19 vaccine. Whole-study findings and limits: Most donors were white British, females outnumbered males, and clonal diversity was possibly underestimated. Spike-specific TCR breadth rose after two AZD1222 doses, and depth rose as well. Nearly half of spike-specific TCRs reportedly target variant regions that are unmutated in the B.1.351 and B.1.1.7 variants.

The source was peripheral blood, collected on day 0 of AZD1222 vaccination. This chain connects TRBV19 to TRBJ1-4; D is ambiguous. This TCR was sampled from an adult in good health. The CDR3 DNA follows: TGTGCCAGTAGTACTCGGGGTAGCGTGGATGAAAAACTGTTTTTT. It codes for CASSTRGSVDEKLFF. Supplemented by reference TRBV19 and TRBJ1-4, the full variable domain reads DGGITQSPKYLFRKEGQNVTLSCEQNLNHDAMYWYRQDPGQGLRLIYYSQIVNDFQKGDIAEGYSVSREKKESFPLTVTSAQKNPTAFYLCASSTRGSVDEKLFFGSGTQLSVL.